The next 10 T cell receptor beta chains were all read from a single sample in a study of CD8 T cells in ankylosing spondylitis. Each CDR3 protein is one row after TCRdb ran MiXCR on the 5' RACE reads. The sample has about 110,000 distinct CDR3 sequences, 24% seen once; the top ten hold around 12%. Specimen: synovial fluid, either unsorted or a sorted T cell fraction (not recorded which). The source of these receptors is a male donor with ankylosing spondylitis.

The chain links TRBV7-6 to TRBJ2-3; D unresolved. Germline CDR1 and CDR2: SGHVS and FNYEAQ. This CDR3 spans 15 amino acids. V lost 0 bases and J lost 4, with 11 bases in between. For the CDR3, the DNA is TGTGCCAGCAGCTTAGCGCATAAGGAATCAGATACGCAGTATTTT. Protein product: CASSLAHKESDTQYF.

The rearrangement uses TRBV5-1 and TRBJ2-1; TRBD1 is a possible D gene (5 bases). V was shortened by 0 bases and J by 6 bases, with 13 bases between the two germline ends. Per germline, CDR1 SGHRS and CDR2 YFSETQ. The CDR3 is 15 amino acids. The CDR3 here is CASSLGPAGANEQFF. CDR3 in DNA: TGCGCCAGCAGCTTGGGTCCCGCTGGGGCCAATGAGCAGTTCTTC.

This clonotype was detected once. The V call is TRBV15, the J call TRBJ2-1, with a tentative D call TRBD2 (6 bases). This CDR3 region has 12 residues. V shed 3 bases and J shed 10 bases, with 10 bases lying between them. CDR1 LNHNV and CDR2 YYDKDF come from the germline V gene (reference sequence). The CDR3 is CATSRTSTEQFF. CDR3 in DNA: TGTGCCACCAGCAGGACTAGTACCGAGCAGTTCTTC.

The chain is built from TRBV5-1 and TRBJ1-2; TRBD1 agrees at 7 bases. V gave up 4 bases and J gave up 6 bases; unmatched junction bases: 6. CDR3 length equals 13 residues. CDR1 and CDR2 from the germline V gene are SGHRS and YFSETQ. The chain's CDR3 is CASSVDRAHGYTF. Written as DNA, the CDR3 is TGCGCCAGCAGCGTTGACAGGGCCCATGGCTACACCTTC.

This clonotype is a singleton in its sample. The chain employs TRBV7-6 and TRBJ2-1, with D hard to call. CDR1 and CDR2 from the germline V gene are SGHVS and FNYEAQ. The CDR3 totals 16 residues. V was clipped by 5 bases and J by 0 bases, with 14 bases between them. The CDR3 sequence: CASSPVGWSSYNEQFF. The CDR3 bases are TGTGCCAGCAGCCCCGTCGGGTGGAGCTCCTACAATGAGCAGTTCTTC.

This clonotype appeared a few times. This chain connects TRBV10-1 to TRBJ2-3, with no clear D. Germline assignment: CDR1 WNHNN and CDR2 SYGVQD (reference sequence). V was trimmed by 3 bases and J by 3 bases, leaving 7 bases between them. This CDR3 spans 13 amino acids. The CDR3: CASSEIGTDTQYF. DNA for the CDR3: TGCGCCAGCAGTGAAATCGGGACAGATACGCAGTATTTT.

This clonotype was counted only a few times. The chain uses TRBV5-1 and TRBJ2-1, with TRBD2 identical over 11 bases. The CDR3 spans 15 residues. The V gene's germline CDR1 is SGHRS and CDR2 YFSETQ. V lost 0 bases to trimming and J lost 8 bases; unmatched junction nucleotides: 4. The CDR3 region is CASSLELAGADEQFF. For the CDR3, the DNA is TGCGCCAGCAGCTTGGAACTAGCGGGAGCAGATGAGCAGTTCTTC.

The J gene is TRBJ2-3, the V gene TRBV20-1; 9 nucleotides match TRBD2. Unmatched junction bases numbered 14, after V lost 6 bases and J lost 4 bases. CDR1 and CDR2 (germline): DFQATT, SNEGSKA (reference sequence). The CDR3 covers 16 residues. CDR3 amino acids: CSARPRGREGSDTQYF. CDR3 bases: TGCAGTGCCCGACCTAGAGGGCGGGAGGGGTCAGATACGCAGTATTTT.

This sequence joins TRBV18 and TRBJ1-5; tentatively, D is TRBD1 (6 bases). The CDR3 has 14 amino acids. Germline V gene sequence: CDR1 KGHSH, CDR2 LQKENI. V lost 6 bases to trimming and J lost 5 bases, with 14 bases between them. The CDR3 DNA follows: TGTGCCAGCTCTTCGGGGGGGCGCGATCAGCCCCAGCATTTT. Its protein is CASSSGGRDQPQHF.

This clonotype was observed at least ten times. The chain is built from TRBV20-1 and TRBJ2-1; D might be TRBD2 (5 bases). V was pared by 6 bases and J by 5 bases, with 17 bases between. Germline-derived CDR1 and CDR2 are DFQATT and SNEGSKA (reference sequence). CDR3 length: 14 amino acids. This CDR3 is CSAPDLARHNEQFF. The CDR3 nucleotides are TGCAGTGCCCCGGACTTGGCTCGGCACAATGAGCAGTTCTTC.